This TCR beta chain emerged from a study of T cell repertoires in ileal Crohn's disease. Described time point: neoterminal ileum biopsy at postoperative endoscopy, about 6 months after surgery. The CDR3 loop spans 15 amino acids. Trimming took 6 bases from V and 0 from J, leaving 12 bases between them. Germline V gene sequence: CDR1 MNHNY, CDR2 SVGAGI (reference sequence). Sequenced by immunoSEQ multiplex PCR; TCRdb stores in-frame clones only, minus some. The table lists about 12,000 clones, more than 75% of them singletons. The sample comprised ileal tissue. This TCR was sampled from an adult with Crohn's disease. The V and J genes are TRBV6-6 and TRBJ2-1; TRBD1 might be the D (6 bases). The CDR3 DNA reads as TGTGCCAGCAGATCCAGGGGATACTCCTACAATGAGCAGTTCTTC. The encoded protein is CASRSRGYSYNEQFF.